This T cell receptor beta chain was retrieved from a study of blood T cell repertoires in COVID-19. Overall study: Acute and convalescent COVID-19 specimens originated in the United States, Italy and Spain. Nucleic acid was either cDNA or gDNA, and it came from T cells, B-cell-depleted T cells, or PBMCs.

Germline CDR1 is MNHEY and CDR2 is SVGAGI. The V and J ends lost 6 bases and 2 bases, in that order; junction bases with no gene match: 1. This CDR3 comprises 12 residues. Seattle's cohort entered during active infection and was followed longitudinally. Original processing methods: Amplification with reference gene primers provided the estimates of nucleated cell counts. The method was immunoSEQ multiplex PCR; TCRdb's version includes in-frame clones alone and lacks a portion of them. V and J calls plus clone size are reproduced from that table; the DNA served to infer D and trimming. This table has about 390,000 clones, about 87% appearing once.

The receptor comes from a woman aged 55-75 years with COVID-19, enrolled during active disease. The chain is built from TRBV6-5 and TRBJ2-7, with 7 bases aligning to TRBD1. Sequencing was carried out using peripheral blood. For the CDR3, the DNA is TGTGCCAGCAGGGGACAGCCCTACGAGCAGTACTTC. Protein: CASRGQPYEQYF.